This T cell receptor beta chain stems from a study of T cell responses to AZD1222 COVID-19 vaccine. General observations from the study: Only a handful of AZD1222 recipients, several in all, had baseline seropositivity. Donor demographics were predominantly white British with a female majority; clonal diversity may be underestimated. Spike-specific TCR breadth and depth went up after people got two AZD1222 doses.

The CDR3 length is 13 residues. With 6 bases clipped from V and 1 base from J, the junction kept 1 base outside the gene matches. Measured with immunoSEQ multiplex PCR; TCRdb has only the in-frame clones, and not every one. The table includes 85,000 to 100,000 clones, roughly nine tenths detected once. In regard to this clone: Its antigen remains unidentified.

The clonotype was recovered from an adult who received the AZD1222 COVID-19 vaccine. V is TRBV12-3 or TRBV12-4 and J is TRBJ1-2; 8 nucleotides agree with TRBD1. The starting material was peripheral blood, obtained 28 days after the second AZD1222 dose. The CDR3 region has the DNA TGTGCCAGCAGGGACAGGGTTAACTATGGCTACACCTTC. It specifies CASRDRVNYGYTF.